This is a list of T cell receptor beta chains from one sample in a study of identifying expanded T cells in peripheral blood. TCRdb's copy holds only in-frame clones and misses some; the assay was immunoSEQ multiplex PCR. The data show 95,000 or so clones, roughly 86% seen once. The specimen was blood. The source is a person aged 18 to 75 in good health. CDR3s include the opening cysteine and the closing phenylalanine or tryptophan. D genes are given only for firm matches. The size field is filled for only some rows; it gives once, few, many or a size class.

.	14	.	TRBV10-2	TRBJ2-5	TGCGCCAGCACCCATTGGGTGGAAGGAGAGACCCAGTACTTC	CASTHWVEGETQYF
TRBD1	13	.	TRBV2	TRBJ2-3	TGTGCCAGCAGTACGCTACAGGGGGATACGCAGTATTTT	CASSTLQGDTQYF
.	13	.	TRBV5-1	TRBJ1-6	TGCGCCAGCAGGTGGGACCGCAATTCACCCCTCCACTTT	CASRWDRNSPLHF
.	15	once	TRBV19	TRBJ2-7	TGTGCCAGTAGTCCGGAACCCGGGACATACTACGAGCAGTACTTC	CASSPEPGTYYEQYF
.	15	.	TRBV7-8	TRBJ1-5	TGTGCCAGCAGCTCCAACACGGATAGCAATCAGCCCCAGCATTTT	CASSSNTDSNQPQHF
.	14	.	TRBV7-8	TRBJ1-5	TGTGCCAGCAGCTTAACTGATAGCAATCAGCCCCAGCATTTT	CASSLTDSNQPQHF
.	15	.	TRBV7-3	TRBJ2-6	TGTGCCAGCAGCCCCCAGTGGGCTGGGGCCAACGTCCTGACTTTC	CASSPQWAGANVLTF
TRBD1	15	.	TRBV19	TRBJ2-7	TGTGCCAGTAGCCTGTCGGGACAGGGGAAAACCGAGCAGTACTTC	CASSLSGQGKTEQYF
.	14	.	TRBV2	TRBJ1-2	TGTGCCAGCAGTGAGGCTGGGGATCTCTATGGCTACACCTTC	CASSEAGDLYGYTF
.	13	.	TRBV7-9	TRBJ2-7	TGTGCCAGCAGCTTAGGACCCCCTTCGGGACAGTACTTC	CASSLGPPSGQYF
.	15	.	TRBV6-1	TRBJ2-5	TGTGCCAGCAGCTTCGCGACAGGGGAGGGGGAGACCCAGTACTTC	CASSFATGEGETQYF
TRBD1	14	.	TRBV11-2	TRBJ1-1	TGTGCCAGCAGCTTCCAGGGGGCGAGGACTGAAGCTTTCTTT	CASSFQGARTEAFF
.	15	.	TRBV9	TRBJ2-1	TGTGCCAGCAGCGTAGGCGCGGGCTCCTACAATGAGCAGTTCTTC	CASSVGAGSYNEQFF
.	15	.	TRBV4-3	TRBJ1-4	TGCGCCAGCAGCCAAGACGTTGCAACTAATGAAAAACTGTTTTTT	CASSQDVATNEKLFF
TRBD1	14	once	TRBV9	TRBJ2-7	TGTGCCAGCAGCGCACAGGGGTGGATGGACGAGCAGTACTTC	CASSAQGWMDEQYF
TRBD1	15	few	TRBV27	TRBJ1-5	TGTGCCAGCAGTTTAAACAGGGGGCTCAATCAGCCCCAGCATTTT	CASSLNRGLNQPQHF
.	13	.	TRBV6-5	TRBJ1-2	TGTGCCAGCAGGGGGGTGACCAGTTACGGCTACACCTTC	CASRGVTSYGYTF
.	12	.	TRBV2	TRBJ1-2	TGTGCCAGCAGGAAACTGGAGTATGGCTACACCTTC	CASRKLEYGYTF
.	12	.	TRBV10-1	TRBJ2-7	TGCGCCAGCAGTGAGGGGTCGGTCCCGAGGTACTTC	CASSEGSVPRYF
.	15	.	TRBV5-1	TRBJ2-7	TGCGCCAGCAGCTCCTTACAGGGAAGCTCCTACGAGCAGTACTTC	CASSSLQGSSYEQYF
.	14	once	TRBV6-5	TRBJ1-5	TGTGCCAGCAGTTTTCAGGGTCTAAATCAGCCCCAGCATTTT	CASSFQGLNQPQHF
TRBD1	11	.	TRBV30	TRBJ1-2	TGTGCCTTCACAGGGGGGTATGGCTACACCTTC	CAFTGGYGYTF
TRBD1	14	.	TRBV18	TRBJ1-6	TGTGCCAGCTCGCCGACAGGGGAGCGATCACCCCTCCACTTT	CASSPTGERSPLHF
.	11	.	TRBV20-1	TRBJ1-2	TGCAGTGCTAGTCTGATCTATGGCTACACCTTC	CSASLIYGYTF
.	15	.	TRBV6-5	TRBJ1-6	TGTGCCAGCAGCCCCAATCGGGATTATAATTCACCCCTCCACTTT	CASSPNRDYNSPLHF
.	13	.	TRBV2	TRBJ1-1	TGTGCCAGCAGTGTTCAAGGGGGGATAGAAGCTTTCTTT	CASSVQGGIEAFF
.	13	.	TRBV18	TRBJ2-3	TGTGCCAGCTCACCAGGGGCAACAGATACGCAGTATTTT	CASSPGATDTQYF
.	15	few	TRBV4-1	TRBJ1-5	TGCGCCAGCAGCCAATCGCCAAGCCGGGTTCAGCCCCAGCATTTT	CASSQSPSRVQPQHF
.	17	.	TRBV4-1	TRBJ2-1	TGCGCCAGCAGCCCGCGTCGGGACCTGAGGGCCTACAATGAGCAGTTCTTC	CASSPRRDLRAYNEQFF
.	15	.	TRBV6-6	TRBJ2-5	TGTGCCAGCAGTTGGACCGGACGCGGTAAAGAGACCCAGTACTTC	CASSWTGRGKETQYF
.	11	once	TRBV5-1	TRBJ2-7	TGCGCCAGCAGCTTGGAGGGGGAGCAGTACTTC	CASSLEGEQYF
TRBD2	16	.	TRBV6-1	TRBJ2-1	TGTGCCAGCAGTGAAGAGGGCGGGGGGGCCTACAATGAGCAGTTCTTC	CASSEEGGGAYNEQFF
.	10	few	TRBV2	TRBJ1-6	TGTGCCAGACAGAGTTCACCCCTCCACTTT	CARQSSPLHF
TRBD1	16	.	TRBV7-9	TRBJ1-2	TGTGCCAGCAGCTTCGGCGGGGGACAGGGTGACTATGGCTACACCTTC	CASSFGGGQGDYGYTF
.	14	.	TRBV2	TRBJ1-6	TGTGCCAGCAAAATCAGGGGAGGTGATTCACCCCTCCACTTT	CASKIRGGDSPLHF
.	13	.	TRBV6-1	TRBJ1-2	TGTGCCAGCAACAGGGATGGTAACTATGGCTACACCTTC	CASNRDGNYGYTF
.	17	.	TRBV15	TRBJ1-2	TGTGCCACCAGCAGAGGAGGGGGGTCGTCGGCTAACTATGGCTACACCTTC	CATSRGGGSSANYGYTF
.	16	.	TRBV7-8	TRBJ2-2	TGTGCCAGCAGCTTGAGACCCCCAAGGAACACCGGGGAGCTGTTTTTT	CASSLRPPRNTGELFF
.	15	.	TRBV11-3	TRBJ1-3	TGTGCCAGCAGTTCCGACCCCCGGCCTGGAAACACCATATATTTT	CASSSDPRPGNTIYF
.	13	.	TRBV5-4	TRBJ1-2	TGTGCCAGCACACGGGACCGAAGCTATGGCTACACCTTC	CASTRDRSYGYTF
.	12	once	TRBV11-3	TRBJ2-7	TGTGCCAGCAGCTTATTAGAAGGCGAGCAGTACTTC	CASSLLEGEQYF
TRBD2	16	.	TRBV29-1	TRBJ2-3	TGCAGCGTTGCCCCAACTAGCGGGGGGACCACAGATACGCAGTATTTT	CSVAPTSGGTTDTQYF
TRBD1	14	.	TRBV6-5	TRBJ2-1	TGTGCCAGCAGTCGAGGGGGACAGAACAATGAGCAGTTCTTC	CASSRGGQNNEQFF
TRBD1	15	.	TRBV18	TRBJ2-5	TGTGCCAGCTCAGCCTGGGACAGGGGGCGAAAGACCCAGTACTTC	CASSAWDRGRKTQYF
TRBD2	13	.	TRBV6-1	TRBJ2-5	TGTGCCGTCGCTAGCGGCCTCCAAGAGACCCAGTACTTC	CAVASGLQETQYF
TRBD1	15	.	TRBV5-1	TRBJ1-1	TGCGCCAGCAGCCTAGAGACAGGGGGTATGTCTGAAGCTTTCTTT	CASSLETGGMSEAFF
.	12	.	TRBV30	TRBJ1-2	TGTGCCTGGAGTGCACAGGTCTATGGCTACACCTTC	CAWSAQVYGYTF
TRBD1	16	.	TRBV9	TRBJ2-3	TGTGCCAGCAGCCCAGACCCCGGGACAGGGATAGATACGCAGTATTTT	CASSPDPGTGIDTQYF
.	14	.	TRBV6-5	TRBJ1-5	TGTGCCAGCAGTTCCGGAGGGAACAATCAGCCCCAGCATTTT	CASSSGGNNQPQHF
.	13	.	TRBV6-5	TRBJ1-6	TGTGCCAGCAGTTACCAGTACTATTCACCCCTCCACTTT	CASSYQYYSPLHF
.	16	few	TRBV4-1	TRBJ1-6	TGCGCCAGCAGCCGACTAGGGGAGTGGGGGAATTCACCCCTCCACTTT	CASSRLGEWGNSPLHF
.	13	.	TRBV11-3	TRBJ1-1	TGTGCCAGCAGCACTACCATTGACACTGAAGCTTTCTTT	CASSTTIDTEAFF
.	18	.	TRBV7-9	TRBJ1-2	TGTGCCAGCAGCCCTACTAAAAGACCAGAGGGGTCTAACTATGGCTACACCTTC	CASSPTKRPEGSNYGYTF
.	13	.	TRBV19	TRBJ1-2	TGTGCCAGTAGCAACAGTGGGTGGGCCGGCTACACCTTC	CASSNSGWAGYTF
TRBD1	16	.	TRBV4-1	TRBJ1-5	TGCGCCAGCAGCCTTACCGGGACAGCATTTAATCAGCCCCAGCATTTT	CASSLTGTAFNQPQHF
.	14	.	TRBV5-1	TRBJ1-1	TGCGCCAGCAGAGGAGGGCAAATGAACACTGAAGCTTTCTTT	CASRGGQMNTEAFF
.	13	.	TRBV5-1	TRBJ1-1	TGCGCCAGCAGGGGGCGACTGAACACTGAAGCTTTCTTT	CASRGRLNTEAFF